The next 25 T cell receptor beta chains were all read from a single sample in a study of cytomegalovirus exposure and HLA in healthy donors (dated by TCRdb to about 2017). Libraries were prepared through the immunoSEQ multiplex PCR assay. For the multiplex PCR, a mixture combining 60 forward primers for TCR Vbeta segments and 13 reverse primers for TCR Jbeta segments was used. Held by TCRdb, this immuneACCESS table contains in-frame sequences only and omits some clones. Under half of the omission traces to an unresolved V gene where checked; the cause of the rest is unknown. Within this sample are more than 100,000 clones, with about 73% of them counted one time only. The top ten clonotypes cover 3.3% of the sample. The sequenced sample consisted of PBMCs. The receptors were gathered from a woman younger than 45 in good health and CMV-seropositive.

With respect to this clone: Its ends do not fully match the called genes, so a read error is possible. This chain connects TRBV11-2 to TRBJ2-5, with a tentative D call TRBD2 (5 bases). The CDR3 spans 14 residues. In germline, CDR1 is SGHAT, CDR2 FQNNGV. CDR3 coding DNA: TGTGCCAGCAGCCTAGAGTGGGTAGCGGAGACCCAGTACTTC. Translated, it gives CASSLEWVAETQYF.

V usage is TRBV12-5 and J usage is TRBJ2-2; D unclear. The CDR3 extends over 12 amino acids. The germline V and J ends were trimmed by 3 bases and 3 bases, with 2 bases remaining between them. CDR1 is LGHNT, CDR2 FRNRAP, per germline. CDR3 loop: CASGFYTGELFF. DNA of the CDR3: TGTGCTAGTGGTTTCTACACCGGGGAGCTGTTTTTT.

The rearrangement links TRBV2 to TRBJ2-3, with 8 positions matching TRBD1. V was pared by 8 bases and J by 1 base, with 2 bases of the junction left unmatched. CDR1 is SNHLY, CDR2 FYNNEI, per germline. This CDR3 contains 13 residues. CDR3 in DNA: TGTGCCAGCGAGACAGGGGGCACAGATACGCAGTATTTT. This encodes CASETGGTDTQYF. The full variable domain, completed using reference TRBV2 and TRBJ2-3, is EPEVTQTPSHQVTQMGQEVILRCVPISNHLYFYWYRQILGQKVEFLVSFYNNEISEKSEIFDDQFSVERPDGSNFTLKIRSTKLEDSAMYFCASETGGTDTQYFGPGTRLTVL.

Comment on this clone: One junction end disagrees with the germline gene, perhaps due to a read error. The CDR3 loop is CSSSLSGTEETQYF. The CDR3 nucleotides read TGTTCCAGCAGCTTATCGGGGACAGAAGAGACCCAGTACTTC. V gene TRBV7-9 combines with J gene TRBJ2-5, with 7 bases identical to TRBD1. The germline CDR1 and CDR2 sequences are SEHNR and FQNEAQ (reference sequence). This CDR3 region has 14 residues.

The rearrangement links TRBV4-2 to TRBJ2-3, with D unclear. Germline loops: CDR1 LGHNA, CDR2 YNFKEQ. Trimming pared 4 bases from V and 0 bases from J, leaving 8 bases between. The CDR3 is 14 residues long. The CDR3 reads CASSPSQSTDTQYF. For the CDR3, the DNA is TGTGCCAGCAGCCCCTCACAGAGCACAGATACGCAGTATTTT.

This chain links TRBV27 with TRBJ2-7, with 8 bases fitting TRBD2. Losses at the gene ends were 4 bases for V and 6 bases for J; bases not matched to a gene: 11. Germline CDR1 and CDR2: MNHEY and SMNVEV (reference sequence). The CDR3 consists of 15 residues. CDR3 DNA: TGTGCCAGCAGTTCCCGGGGGGGAGCGGTGGGCGAGCAGTACTTC. This sequence encodes CASSSRGGAVGEQYF.

The table lists this clone with a few counts. V is TRBV6-1 and J is TRBJ1-2, with a weak D call TRBD1 (5 bases). Germline values: CDR1 MNHNS, CDR2 SASEGT. This CDR3 is 16 amino acids long. V lost 3 bases, J lost 0 bases, and 14 bases lay in between. CDR3 nucleotide sequence: TGTGCCAGCAGTGACCAAGTGGGGGGGGCTAACTATGGCTACACCTTC. Protein product: CASSDQVGGANYGYTF.

This chain connects TRBV5-1 to TRBJ2-7; D is unresolved. Deletions cut 2 bases from V and 0 bases from J, with 6 bases between. The CDR3 is 13 amino acids. Germline V gene sequence: CDR1 SGHRS, CDR2 YFSETQ. CDR3 sequence reads: CASSLTLSYEQYF. In nucleotides, the CDR3 is TGCGCCAGCAGCTTAACTCTCTCCTACGAGCAGTACTTC.

The rearrangement links TRBV5-4 to TRBJ1-6; a weak D match, TRBD1 (5 bases). CDR3 length equals 14 residues. Between the trimmed V and J ends, which lost 1 base and 7 bases, there was a span of 9 bases. Germline V gene sequence: CDR1 SGHNT, CDR2 YYREEE (reference sequence). The CDR3 spells CASSLNRMNSPLHF. Here the CDR3 DNA reads TGTGCCAGCAGCTTGAACAGGATGAATTCACCCCTCCACTTT.

V is TRBV25-1 and J is TRBJ1-6; the match to TRBD1 covers 9 bases. Germline V CDR1 and CDR2: MGHDK, SYGVNS. J gave up 9 bases and V 6 bases, and 9 bases lay outside the gene matches. This CDR3 comprises 15 residues. The chain's CDR3 is CASRGQGPISSPLHF. For the CDR3, the DNA is TGTGCCAGCAGGGGACAGGGCCCAATTAGTTCACCCCTCCACTTT.

The CDR3 reads CASSLTRGSTGELFF. The DNA for the CDR3 is TGTGCCAGCAGCTTAACTCGGGGGAGCACCGGGGAGCTGTTTTTT. The V call is TRBV7-2, the J call TRBJ2-2, with D perhaps matching TRBD2 (6 bases). CDR1 SGHTA and CDR2 FQGNSA come from the germline V gene. The CDR3 runs 15 residues. Trimming removed 2 bases at V and 4 bases at J, with 11 bases between.

V gene TRBV5-1 combines with J gene TRBJ2-3, with D perhaps matching TRBD1 (6 bases). The ends were cut back, 4 bases at V and 2 bases at J, with 11 bases in the middle. Per germline, CDR1 SGHRS and CDR2 YFSETQ. The CDR3 extends over 14 amino acids. The CDR3 sequence: CASSTDRHTDTQYF. Written as DNA, the CDR3 is TGCGCCAGCAGCACTGACAGGCACACAGATACGCAGTATTTT.

The chain recombines TRBV29-1 with TRBJ2-1; tentatively, D is TRBD2 (6 bases). V was pared by 7 bases and J by 4 bases, with 17 bases between. CDR3 length equals 14 residues. CDR1 is SQVTM, CDR2 ANQGSEA, per germline. CDR3 DNA sequence: TGCAGCGCTACTAACCCCCGGGGGTACAATGAGCAGTTCTTC. It codes for CSATNPRGYNEQFF.

The J gene is TRBJ2-7, the V gene TRBV6-5, with 8 bases lining up with TRBD1. CDR1 MNHEY and CDR2 SVGAGI come from the germline V gene. There are 15 residues in the CDR3. J was trimmed by 0 bases and V by 6 bases; bases with no gene match: 7. CDR3 nucleotides: TGTGCCAGCAGGATGACGGGACAGGACTCCTACGAGCAGTACTTC. As protein: CASRMTGQDSYEQYF.

The chain joins TRBV5-4 to TRBJ2-3; TRBD2 matches 8 bases. Germline V gives CDR1 SGHNT, CDR2 YYREEE (reference sequence). Trimming at V came to 4 bases and at J to 4 bases, leaving 14 bases not matched to a gene. The CDR3 consists of 17 residues. This chain's CDR3 is CASSPNAGGGGPDTQYF. The CDR3 DNA follows: TGTGCCAGCAGCCCAAATGCGGGGGGCGGCGGGCCAGATACGCAGTATTTT.

The chain uses TRBV6-5 and TRBJ1-1, with D possibly matching TRBD1 (5 bases). This CDR3 has 11 amino acids. The V and J ends lost 7 bases and 5 bases respectively, with 8 bases between them. The V gene's germline CDR1 is MNHEY and CDR2 SVGAGI. For the CDR3, the DNA is TGTGCCAGCACCAAGGGGACTGAAGCTTTCTTT. Encoded protein: CASTKGTEAFF.

This chain links TRBV7-2 with TRBJ2-1, with 7 positions matching TRBD1. The V segment lost 5 bases and the J segment 0 bases; nucleotides outside the gene matches: 10. This CDR3 contains 17 residues. Germline V lookup: CDR1 SGHTA, CDR2 FQGNSA. CDR3 protein: CASSKNRGPSSYNEQFF. Here the CDR3 DNA reads TGTGCCAGCAGCAAGAACAGGGGCCCGAGCTCCTACAATGAGCAGTTCTTC.

J is TRBJ2-2 and V is TRBV7-9; tentative D call: TRBD2 (5 bases). Trimming cost V 5 bases and J 6 bases, with 13 bases left between them. From germline, CDR1 is SEHNR and CDR2 FQNEAQ (reference sequence). CDR3 length: 14 residues. This CDR3 reads CASSPNGLPGELFF. CDR3 bases: TGTGCCAGCAGCCCAAACGGACTTCCCGGGGAGCTGTTTTTT.

The V call is TRBV7-8, the J call TRBJ2-1, with D unresolved. The germline V gene encodes CDR1 SGHVS and CDR2 FQNEAQ. V lost 0 bases to trimming and J lost 8 bases, with 11 bases between them. The CDR3 runs to 14 residues. The CDR3 spells CASSLAAARDEQFF. In DNA form, the CDR3 reads TGTGCCAGCAGCTTAGCTGCCGCTCGGGATGAGCAGTTCTTC.

V is TRBV7-3 and J is TRBJ1-6; tentatively, D is TRBD1 (5 bases). This CDR3 region has 15 residues. Trimming shortened V by 2 bases and J by 4 bases, and 9 bases separated the two germline ends. Per germline, CDR1 SGHTA and CDR2 FQGTGA. CDR3 residues: CASSLQGGYNSPLHF. The CDR3 DNA reads as TGTGCCAGCAGCTTACAGGGCGGTTATAATTCACCCCTCCACTTT.

The CDR3 DNA follows: TGTGCCAGCAGCGTAGACCGGGGAGGCACTGAAGCTTTCTTT. Its protein product is CASSVDRGGTEAFF. The chain links TRBV9 to TRBJ1-1; D gene ambiguous. Germline V lookup: CDR1 SGDLS, CDR2 YYNGEE. The CDR3 runs 14 residues. V was pared by 0 bases and J by 4 bases, with 10 bases between.

This chain connects TRBV28 to TRBJ1-4; D may be TRBD1 (5 bases). This CDR3 region has 16 residues. Per germline, CDR1 MDHEN and CDR2 SYDVKM. Between the trimmed V and J ends, which lost 8 bases and 4 bases, there was a span of 20 bases. The CDR3 coding sequence is TGTGCCAGCTTAATCCGGGGGGGACGGTTTAATGAAAAACTGTTTTTT. Its translation is CASLIRGGRFNEKLFF. The full variable domain, with the rest looked up from reference TRBV28 and TRBJ1-4, is DVKVTQSSRYLVKRTGEKVFLECVQDMDHENMFWYRQDPGLGLRLIYFSYDVKMKEKGDIPEGYSVSREKKERFSLILESASTNQTSMYLCASLIRGGRFNEKLFFGSGTQLSVL.

The V gene is TRBV6-1, the J gene TRBJ2-5, with D maybe TRBD1 (5 bases). The CDR3 is 14 amino acids. The germline V gene has CDR1 MNHNS and CDR2 SASEGT. Trimming stripped 6 bases from V and 3 bases from J, with 14 bases between. The CDR3 DNA follows: TGTGCCAGCAGCGTCTCAGGGCAGGAAGAGACCCAGTACTTC. Translated: CASSVSGQEETQYF.

The chain couples TRBV5-1 to TRBJ1-2; 7 nucleotides line up with TRBD1. Germline V gene data show CDR1 as SGHRS and CDR2 as YFSETQ. V was clipped by 4 bases and J by 2 bases; unmatched bases: 5. This CDR3 region has 14 residues. In nucleotides, the CDR3 is TGCGCCAGCAGCGACGACAGGGTAAACTATGGCTACACCTTC. This translates into CASSDDRVNYGYTF.

The chain employs TRBV13 and TRBJ2-7, with TRBD2 identical over 9 bases. Trimming took 0 bases from V and 3 from J; bases not matched to a gene: 9. The CDR3 runs 17 residues. Germline loops: CDR1 PRHDT, CDR2 FYEKMQ (reference sequence). The CDR3 sequence is CASSLGGLAGRSYEQYF. The CDR3 nucleotides are TGTGCCAGCAGCTTAGGCGGCCTAGCGGGGCGAAGCTACGAGCAGTACTTC.